The source of this TCR beta chain is a study of neurological immune-mediated disorders. Trimming took 2 bases from V and 4 from J, leaving 10 bases between them. This CDR3 contains 14 residues. Germline V lookup: CDR1 SGHKS, CDR2 YYEKEE (reference sequence). Broader study findings: None of the CDR3 amino acid sequences in expanded clones turned up in more than one subject, which points to private repertoires in all groups.

This clonotype appeared many times. Its antigen is undetermined. Libraries from sorted cells used 900,000 to 1,000,000 T cells (CD4+ or CD8+). The cDNA came from 5'RACE with 10-nucleotide random UMIs. Over 190 million TCR-beta sequences from 15-18 subjects came out of each sequencing run. TCRdb re-called the 5' RACE reads through MiXCR, storing one row per CDR3 protein. The sample includes about 9,200 distinct CDR3 sequences, around a fifth of them seen just once. Material: CD8+ T cells from blood. This chain joins TRBV5-5 and TRBJ1-5; D unresolved. The clonotype originates from a woman aged 55-70 years with HTLV-1-associated myelopathy (HAM/TSP). In DNA, the CDR3 is TGTGCCAGCAGCTTAATAGGATTGAATCAGCCCCAGCATTTT. Its translation: CASSLIGLNQPQHF.